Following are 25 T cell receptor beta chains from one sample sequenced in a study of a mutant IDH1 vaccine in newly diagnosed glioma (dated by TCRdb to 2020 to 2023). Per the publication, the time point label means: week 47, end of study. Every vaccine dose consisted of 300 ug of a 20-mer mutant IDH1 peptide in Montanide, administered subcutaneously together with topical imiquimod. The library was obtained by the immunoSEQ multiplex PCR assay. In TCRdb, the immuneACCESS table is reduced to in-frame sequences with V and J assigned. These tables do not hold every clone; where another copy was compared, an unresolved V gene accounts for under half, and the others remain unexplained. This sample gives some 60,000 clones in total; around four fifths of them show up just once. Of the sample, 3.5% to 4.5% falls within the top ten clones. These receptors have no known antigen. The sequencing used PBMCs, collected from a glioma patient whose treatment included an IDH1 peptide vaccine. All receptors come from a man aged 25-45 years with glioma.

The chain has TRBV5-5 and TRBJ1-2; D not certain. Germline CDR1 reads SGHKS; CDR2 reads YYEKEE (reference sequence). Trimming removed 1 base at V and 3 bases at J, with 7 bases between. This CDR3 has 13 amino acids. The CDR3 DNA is TGTGCCAGCAGCTTGTGGGAGCACTATGGCTACACCTTC. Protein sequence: CASSLWEHYGYTF. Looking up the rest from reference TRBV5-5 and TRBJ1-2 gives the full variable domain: DAGVTQSPTHLIKTRGQQVTLRCSPISGHKSVSWYQQVLGQGPQFIFQYYEKEERGRGNFPDRFSARQFPNYSSELNVNALLLGDSALYLCASSLWEHYGYTFGSGTRLTVV.

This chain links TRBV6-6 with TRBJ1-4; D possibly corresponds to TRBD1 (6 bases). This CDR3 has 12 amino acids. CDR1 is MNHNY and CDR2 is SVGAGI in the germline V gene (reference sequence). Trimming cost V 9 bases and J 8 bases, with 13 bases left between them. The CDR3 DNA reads TGTGCCAGTGGGACACCGAGAGAAAAACTGTTTTTT. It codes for CASGTPREKLFF.

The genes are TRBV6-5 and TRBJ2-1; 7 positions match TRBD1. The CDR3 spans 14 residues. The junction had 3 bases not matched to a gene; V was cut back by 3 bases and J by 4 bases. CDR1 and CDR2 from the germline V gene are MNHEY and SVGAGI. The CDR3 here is CASSYTGVYNEQFF. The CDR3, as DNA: TGTGCCAGCAGTTATACAGGGGTTTACAATGAGCAGTTCTTC.

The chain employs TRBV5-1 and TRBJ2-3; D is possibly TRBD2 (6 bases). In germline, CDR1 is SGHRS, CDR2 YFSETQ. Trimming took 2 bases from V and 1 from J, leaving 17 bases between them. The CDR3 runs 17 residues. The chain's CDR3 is CASSLIRDFGGTDTQYF. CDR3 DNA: TGCGCCAGCAGCTTAATCCGGGACTTTGGGGGCACAGATACGCAGTATTTT.

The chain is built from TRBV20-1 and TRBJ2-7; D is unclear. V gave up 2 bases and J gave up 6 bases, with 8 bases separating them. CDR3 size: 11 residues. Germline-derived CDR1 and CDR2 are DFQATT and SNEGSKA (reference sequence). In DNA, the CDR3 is TGCAGTGCTAGATTGGGGTTCGAGCAGTACTTC. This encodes CSARLGFEQYF.

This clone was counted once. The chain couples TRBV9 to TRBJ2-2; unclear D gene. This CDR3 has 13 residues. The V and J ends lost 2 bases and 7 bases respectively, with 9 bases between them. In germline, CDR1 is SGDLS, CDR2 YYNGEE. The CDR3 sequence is CASSVEGLGELFF. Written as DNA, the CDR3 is TGTGCCAGCAGCGTCGAAGGCCTCGGGGAGCTGTTTTTT.

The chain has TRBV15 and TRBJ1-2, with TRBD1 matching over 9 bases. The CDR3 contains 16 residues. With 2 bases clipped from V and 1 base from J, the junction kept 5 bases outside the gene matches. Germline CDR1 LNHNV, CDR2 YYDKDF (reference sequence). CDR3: CATSRTGTGINYGYTF. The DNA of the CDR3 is TGTGCCACCAGCAGAACCGGGACAGGGATTAACTATGGCTACACCTTC.

In DNA form, the CDR3 reads TGCGCCAGCGGCAGACAGTACAATCAGCCCCAGCATTTT. Its translation is CASGRQYNQPQHF. V is TRBV10-2 and J is TRBJ1-5; tentative D call: TRBD1 (5 bases). CDR3 length equals 13 residues. Germline lookup yields CDR1 WSHSY and CDR2 SAAADI. V was shortened by 8 bases and J by 3 bases, with 11 bases between the two germline ends.

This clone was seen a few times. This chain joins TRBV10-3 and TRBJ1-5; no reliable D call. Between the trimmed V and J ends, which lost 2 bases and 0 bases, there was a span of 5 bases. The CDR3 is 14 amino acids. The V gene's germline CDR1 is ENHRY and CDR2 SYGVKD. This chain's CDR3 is CAISEGSSNQPQHF. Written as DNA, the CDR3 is TGTGCCATCAGTGAGGGGAGTAGCAATCAGCCCCAGCATTTT.

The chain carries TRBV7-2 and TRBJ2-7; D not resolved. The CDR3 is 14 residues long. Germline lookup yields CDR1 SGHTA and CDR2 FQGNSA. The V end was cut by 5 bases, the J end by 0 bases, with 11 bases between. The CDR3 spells CASSPDGNSYEQYF. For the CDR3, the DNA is TGTGCCAGCAGCCCCGACGGAAACTCCTACGAGCAGTACTTC.

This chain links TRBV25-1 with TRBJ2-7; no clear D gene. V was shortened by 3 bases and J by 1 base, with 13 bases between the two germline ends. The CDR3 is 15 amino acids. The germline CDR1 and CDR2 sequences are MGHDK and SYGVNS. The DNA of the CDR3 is TGTGCCAGCAGTGATGGGTCGGTGGGTTCCTACGAGCAGTACTTC. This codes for CASSDGSVGSYEQYF.

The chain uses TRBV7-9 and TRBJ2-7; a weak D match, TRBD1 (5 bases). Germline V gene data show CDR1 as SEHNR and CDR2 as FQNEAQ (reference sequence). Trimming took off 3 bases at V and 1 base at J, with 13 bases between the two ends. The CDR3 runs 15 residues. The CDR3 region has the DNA TGTGCCAGCAGCTTTCAAGGGGCGGTTTCCTACGAGCAGTACTTC. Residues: CASSFQGAVSYEQYF.

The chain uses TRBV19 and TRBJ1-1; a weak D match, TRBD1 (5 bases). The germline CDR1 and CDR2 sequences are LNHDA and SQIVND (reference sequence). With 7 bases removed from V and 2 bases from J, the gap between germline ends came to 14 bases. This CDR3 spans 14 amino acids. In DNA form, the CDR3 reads TGTGCCAGTACTCCAAGACGGACAAACACTGAAGCTTTCTTT. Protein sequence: CASTPRRTNTEAFF.

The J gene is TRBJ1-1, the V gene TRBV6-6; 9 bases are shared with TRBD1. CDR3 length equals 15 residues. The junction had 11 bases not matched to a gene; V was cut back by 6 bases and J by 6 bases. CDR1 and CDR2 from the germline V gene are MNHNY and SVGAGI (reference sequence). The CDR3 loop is CASSLRRQGEAEAFF. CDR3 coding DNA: TGTGCCAGCAGCCTTCGGAGACAGGGGGAGGCTGAAGCTTTCTTT.

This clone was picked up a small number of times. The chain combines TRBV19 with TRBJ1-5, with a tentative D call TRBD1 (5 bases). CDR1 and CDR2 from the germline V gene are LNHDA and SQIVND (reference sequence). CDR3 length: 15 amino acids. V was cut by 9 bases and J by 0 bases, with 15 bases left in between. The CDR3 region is CASYSVGGSNQPQHF. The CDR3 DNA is TGTGCCAGCTACAGTGTTGGGGGTAGCAATCAGCCCCAGCATTTT.

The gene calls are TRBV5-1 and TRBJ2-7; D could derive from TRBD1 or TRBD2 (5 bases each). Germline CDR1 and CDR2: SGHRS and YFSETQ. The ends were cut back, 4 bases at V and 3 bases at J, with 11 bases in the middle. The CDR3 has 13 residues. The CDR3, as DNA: TGCGCCAGCAGCCTGGGGACCAACTACGAGCAGTACTTC. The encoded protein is CASSLGTNYEQYF. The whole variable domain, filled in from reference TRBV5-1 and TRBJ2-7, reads KAGVTQTPRYLIKTRGQQVTLSCSPISGHRSVSWYQQTPGQGLQFLFEYFSETQRNKGNFPGRFSGRQFSNSRSEMNVSTLELGDSALYLCASSLGTNYEQYFGPGTRLTVT.

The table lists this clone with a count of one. The CDR3 here is CASSPERGRELFF. CDR3 DNA: TGTGCCAGCTCACCTGAGAGAGGGCGGGAGCTGTTTTTT. This rearrangement joins TRBV18 to TRBJ2-2, with a weak D call TRBD2 (5 bases). Trimming pared 3 bases from V and 9 bases from J, leaving 11 bases between. The V gene's germline CDR1 is KGHSH and CDR2 LQKENI. The CDR3 consists of 13 residues.

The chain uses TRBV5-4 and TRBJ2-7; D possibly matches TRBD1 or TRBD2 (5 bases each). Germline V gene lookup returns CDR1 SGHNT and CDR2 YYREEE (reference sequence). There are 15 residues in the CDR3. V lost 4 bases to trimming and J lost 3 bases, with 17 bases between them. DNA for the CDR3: TGTGCCAGCAGCGAGGGACCTGGGGTCCTCTACGAGCAGTACTTC. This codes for CASSEGPGVLYEQYF. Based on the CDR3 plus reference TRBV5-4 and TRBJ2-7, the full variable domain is ETGVTQSPTHLIKTRGQQVTLRCSSQSGHNTVSWYQQALGQGPQFIFQYYREEENGRGNFPPRFSGLQFPNYSSELNVNALELDDSALYLCASSEGPGVLYEQYFGPGTRLTVT.

In DNA, the CDR3 is TGCGCCAGCAGGGGGGCAAACACCGGGGAGCTGTTTTTT. Translating it yields CASRGANTGELFF. The chain carries TRBV4-1 and TRBJ2-2, with a weak D call TRBD1 (6 bases). The germline CDR1 and CDR2 sequences are MGHRA and YSYEKL. V was trimmed by 6 bases and J by 2 bases, leaving 7 bases between them. This CDR3 is built from 13 residues.

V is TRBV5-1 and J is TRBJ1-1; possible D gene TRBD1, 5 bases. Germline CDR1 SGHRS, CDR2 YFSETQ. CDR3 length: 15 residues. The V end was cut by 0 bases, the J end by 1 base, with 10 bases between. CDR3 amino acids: CASSLELGGNTEAFF. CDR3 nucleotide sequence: TGCGCCAGCAGCTTGGAGCTGGGGGGGAACACTGAAGCTTTCTTT.

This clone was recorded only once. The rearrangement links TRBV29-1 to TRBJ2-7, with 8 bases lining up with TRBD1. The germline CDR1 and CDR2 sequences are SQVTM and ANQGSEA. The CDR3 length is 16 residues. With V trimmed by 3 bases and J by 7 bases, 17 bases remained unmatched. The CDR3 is CSVEDRARSARGEQYF. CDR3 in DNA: TGCAGCGTTGAGGACAGGGCGAGATCGGCTAGGGGGGAGCAGTACTTC.

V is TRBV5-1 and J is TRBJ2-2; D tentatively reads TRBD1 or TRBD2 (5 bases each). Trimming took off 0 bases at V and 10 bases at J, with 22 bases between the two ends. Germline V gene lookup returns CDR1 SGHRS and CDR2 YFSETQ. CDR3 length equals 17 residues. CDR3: CASSLVVRGDSSVELFF. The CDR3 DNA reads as TGCGCCAGCAGCTTGGTAGTGAGGGGAGATAGCTCTGTGGAGCTGTTTTTT.

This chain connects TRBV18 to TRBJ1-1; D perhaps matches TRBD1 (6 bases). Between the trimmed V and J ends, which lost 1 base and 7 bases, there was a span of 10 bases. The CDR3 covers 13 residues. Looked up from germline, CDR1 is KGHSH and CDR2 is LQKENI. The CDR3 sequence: CASSPRGGIEAFF. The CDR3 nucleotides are TGTGCCAGCTCACCACGAGGGGGAATTGAAGCTTTCTTT.

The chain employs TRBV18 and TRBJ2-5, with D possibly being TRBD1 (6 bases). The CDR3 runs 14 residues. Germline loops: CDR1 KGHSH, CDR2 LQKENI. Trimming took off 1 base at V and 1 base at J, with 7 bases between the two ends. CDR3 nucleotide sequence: TGTGCCAGCTCACCACGACAGGTCCAAGAGACCCAGTACTTC. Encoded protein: CASSPRQVQETQYF.

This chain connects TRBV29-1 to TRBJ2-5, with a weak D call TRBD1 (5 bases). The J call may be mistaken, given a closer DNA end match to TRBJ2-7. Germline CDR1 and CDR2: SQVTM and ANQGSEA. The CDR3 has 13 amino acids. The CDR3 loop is CSVKTARSYEQYF. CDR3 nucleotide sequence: TGCAGCGTTAAGACAGCCCGCTCCTACGAGCAGTACTTC.